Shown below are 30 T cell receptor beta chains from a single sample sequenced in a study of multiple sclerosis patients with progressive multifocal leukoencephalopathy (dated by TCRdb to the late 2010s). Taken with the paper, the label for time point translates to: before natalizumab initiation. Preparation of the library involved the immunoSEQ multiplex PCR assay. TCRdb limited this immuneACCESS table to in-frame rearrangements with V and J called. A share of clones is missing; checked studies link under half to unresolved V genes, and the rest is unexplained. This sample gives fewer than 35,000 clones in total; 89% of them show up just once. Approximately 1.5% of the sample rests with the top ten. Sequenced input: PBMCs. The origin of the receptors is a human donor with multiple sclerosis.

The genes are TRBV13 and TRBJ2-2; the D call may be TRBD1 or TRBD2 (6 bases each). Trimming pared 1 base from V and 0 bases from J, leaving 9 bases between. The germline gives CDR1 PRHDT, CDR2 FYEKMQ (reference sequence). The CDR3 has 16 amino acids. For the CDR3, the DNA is TGTGCCAGCAGCTTAGAAGGGGGGACGAACACCGGGGAGCTGTTTTTT. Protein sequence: CASSLEGGTNTGELFF.

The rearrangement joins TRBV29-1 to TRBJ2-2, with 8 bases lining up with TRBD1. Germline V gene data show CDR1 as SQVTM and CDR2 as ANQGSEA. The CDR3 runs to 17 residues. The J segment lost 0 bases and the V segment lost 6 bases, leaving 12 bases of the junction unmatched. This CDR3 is CSVRRPGQGSNTGELFF. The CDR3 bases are TGCAGCGTACGACGACCCGGACAGGGCTCGAACACCGGGGAGCTGTTTTTT.

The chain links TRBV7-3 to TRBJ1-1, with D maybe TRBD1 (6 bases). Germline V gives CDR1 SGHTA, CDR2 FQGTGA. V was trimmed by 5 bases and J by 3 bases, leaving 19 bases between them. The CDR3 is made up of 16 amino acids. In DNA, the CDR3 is TGTGCCAGCAGCCTTAATACAGGGTCCATATACACTGAAGCTTTCTTT. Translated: CASSLNTGSIYTEAFF.

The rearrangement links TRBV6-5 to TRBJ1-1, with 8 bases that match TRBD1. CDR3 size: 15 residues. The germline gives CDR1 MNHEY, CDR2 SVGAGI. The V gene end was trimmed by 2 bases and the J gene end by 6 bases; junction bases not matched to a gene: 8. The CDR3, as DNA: TGTGCCAGCAGTTACGGTACAGGGGGGGCCCCTGAAGCTTTCTTT. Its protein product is CASSYGTGGAPEAFF.

CDR3: CSGQRASGELFF. The CDR3 DNA sequence: TGCAGCGGTCAAAGAGCGAGCGGGGAGCTGTTTTTT. The J gene is TRBJ2-2, the V gene TRBV29-1, with D hard to call. The CDR3 extends over 12 amino acids. From germline, CDR1 is SQVTM and CDR2 ANQGSEA. V lost 7 bases to trimming and J lost 7 bases, with 13 bases between them.

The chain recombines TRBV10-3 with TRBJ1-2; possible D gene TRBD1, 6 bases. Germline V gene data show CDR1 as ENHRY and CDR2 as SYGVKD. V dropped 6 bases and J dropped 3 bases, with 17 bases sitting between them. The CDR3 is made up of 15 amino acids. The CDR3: CAIRTDRTSDYGYTF. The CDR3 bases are TGTGCCATCAGGACCGACAGGACTTCTGACTATGGCTACACCTTC.

CDR3 loop: CASSLIASDTQYF. The CDR3 nucleotides are TGTGCCAGCAGTTTAATCGCGTCCGATACGCAGTATTTT. The V gene is TRBV28, the J gene TRBJ2-3; D is unclear. Germline V gene data show CDR1 as MDHEN and CDR2 as SYDVKM. Trimming cost V 2 bases and J 6 bases, with 9 bases left between them. The CDR3 is made up of 13 amino acids.

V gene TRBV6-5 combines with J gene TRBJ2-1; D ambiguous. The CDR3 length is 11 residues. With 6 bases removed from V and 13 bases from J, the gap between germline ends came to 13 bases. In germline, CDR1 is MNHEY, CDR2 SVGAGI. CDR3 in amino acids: CASSRGPYQFF. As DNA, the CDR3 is TGTGCCAGCAGCCGCGGCCCGTACCAGTTCTTC.

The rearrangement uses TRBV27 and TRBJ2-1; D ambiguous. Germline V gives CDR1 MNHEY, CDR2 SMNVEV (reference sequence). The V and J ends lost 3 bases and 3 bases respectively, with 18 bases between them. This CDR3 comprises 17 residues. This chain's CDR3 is CASSFLQSRRSYNEQFF. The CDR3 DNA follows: TGTGCCAGCAGTTTCCTCCAGTCCCGAAGAAGCTACAATGAGCAGTTCTTC.

CDR3 bases: TGTGCCAGCAGCCCTCTGGGAAGGCTGCAGGGAAGCTACACCTTC. Translation gives CASSPLGRLQGSYTF. J is TRBJ1-2 and V is TRBV5-5; possible D gene TRBD1, 5 bases. Trimming cost V 4 bases and J 9 bases, with 22 bases left between them. Germline CDR1 SGHKS, CDR2 YYEKEE (reference sequence). The CDR3 contains 15 residues.

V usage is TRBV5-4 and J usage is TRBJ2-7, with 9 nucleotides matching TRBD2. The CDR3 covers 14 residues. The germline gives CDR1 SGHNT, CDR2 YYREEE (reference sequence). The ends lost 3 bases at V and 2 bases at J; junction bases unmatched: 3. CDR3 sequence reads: CASSSSGTPYEQYF. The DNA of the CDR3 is TGTGCCAGCAGCTCTAGCGGGACCCCCTACGAGCAGTACTTC.

The CDR3 loop is CASSQVSGHVYEQYF. The CDR3 bases are TGCGCCAGCAGCCAAGTGTCGGGACATGTCTACGAGCAGTACTTC. The chain links TRBV4-1 to TRBJ2-7, with D possibly matching TRBD1 (6 bases). This CDR3 has 15 residues. V was clipped by 1 base and J by 3 bases, with 13 bases between them. Looked up from germline, CDR1 is MGHRA and CDR2 is YSYEKL.

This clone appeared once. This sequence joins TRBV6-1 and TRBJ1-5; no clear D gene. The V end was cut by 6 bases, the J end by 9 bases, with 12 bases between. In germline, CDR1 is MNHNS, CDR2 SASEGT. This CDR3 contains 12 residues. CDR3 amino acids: CASRTGTWPQHF. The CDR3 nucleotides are TGTGCCAGCAGGACGGGTACATGGCCCCAGCATTTT.

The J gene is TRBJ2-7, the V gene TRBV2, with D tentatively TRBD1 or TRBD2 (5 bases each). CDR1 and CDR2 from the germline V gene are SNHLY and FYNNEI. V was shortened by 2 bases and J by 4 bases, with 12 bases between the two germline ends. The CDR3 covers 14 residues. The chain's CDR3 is CASSEQGPSYEQYF. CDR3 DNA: TGTGCCAGCAGTGAACAGGGACCAAGTTACGAGCAGTACTTC. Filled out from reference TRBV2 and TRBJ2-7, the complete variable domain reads EPEVTQTPSHQVTQMGQEVILRCVPISNHLYFYWYRQILGQKVEFLVSFYNNEISEKSEIFDDQFSVERPDGSNFTLKIRSTKLEDSAMYFCASSEQGPSYEQYFGPGTRLTVT.

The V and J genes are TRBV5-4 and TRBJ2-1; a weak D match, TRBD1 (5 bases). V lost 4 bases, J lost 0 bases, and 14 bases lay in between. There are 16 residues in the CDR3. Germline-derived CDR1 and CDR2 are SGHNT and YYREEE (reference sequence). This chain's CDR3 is CASSGADARSYNEQFF. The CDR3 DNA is TGTGCCAGCAGCGGGGCGGACGCCCGCTCCTACAATGAGCAGTTCTTC.

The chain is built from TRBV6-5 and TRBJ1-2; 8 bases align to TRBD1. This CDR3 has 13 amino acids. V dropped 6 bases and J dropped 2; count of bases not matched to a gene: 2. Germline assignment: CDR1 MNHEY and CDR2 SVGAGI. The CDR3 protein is CASSRTGNYGYTF. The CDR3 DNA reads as TGTGCCAGCAGCCGGACAGGGAACTATGGCTACACCTTC.

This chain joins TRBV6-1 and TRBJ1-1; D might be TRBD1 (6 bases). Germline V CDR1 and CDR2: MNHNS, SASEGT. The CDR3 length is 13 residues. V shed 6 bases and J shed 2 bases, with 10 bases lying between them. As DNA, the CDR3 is TGTGCCAGCAGAGGACAGCCTAACACTGAAGCTTTCTTT. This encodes CASRGQPNTEAFF.

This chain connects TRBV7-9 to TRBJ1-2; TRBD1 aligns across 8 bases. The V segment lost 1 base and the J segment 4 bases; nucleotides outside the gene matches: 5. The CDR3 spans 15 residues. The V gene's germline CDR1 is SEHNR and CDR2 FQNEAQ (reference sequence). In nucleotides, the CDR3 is TGTGCCAGCAGCTTAGGGCAGGGGGCGAGCTATGGCTACACCTTC. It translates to CASSLGQGASYGYTF.

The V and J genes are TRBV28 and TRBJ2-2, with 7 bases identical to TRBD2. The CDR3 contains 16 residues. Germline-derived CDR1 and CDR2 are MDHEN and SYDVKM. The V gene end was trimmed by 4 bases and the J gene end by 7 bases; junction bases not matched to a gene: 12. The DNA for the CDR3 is TGTGCCAGCAGTTCCTACCTAGCGGATCCCTACGGGGAGCTGTTTTTT. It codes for CASSSYLADPYGELFF.

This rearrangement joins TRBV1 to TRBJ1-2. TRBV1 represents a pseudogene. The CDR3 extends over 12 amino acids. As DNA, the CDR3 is TGCACCAGCAGGCGAAAGACCTATGGCTACACCTTC. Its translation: CTSRRKTYGYTF.

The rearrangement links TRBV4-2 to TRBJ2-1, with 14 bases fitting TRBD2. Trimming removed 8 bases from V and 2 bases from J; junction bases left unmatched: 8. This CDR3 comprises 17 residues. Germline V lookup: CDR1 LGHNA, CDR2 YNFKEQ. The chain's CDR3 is CASAPGLAGEAYNEQFF. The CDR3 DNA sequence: TGTGCCAGCGCCCCGGGACTAGCGGGAGAAGCCTACAATGAGCAGTTCTTC.

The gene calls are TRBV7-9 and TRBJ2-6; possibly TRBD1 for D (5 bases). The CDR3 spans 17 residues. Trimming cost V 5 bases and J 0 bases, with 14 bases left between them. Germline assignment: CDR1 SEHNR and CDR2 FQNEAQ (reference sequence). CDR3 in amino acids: CASSHPQGHSGANVLTF. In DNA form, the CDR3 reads TGTGCCAGCAGCCACCCCCAGGGCCACTCTGGGGCCAACGTCCTGACTTTC.

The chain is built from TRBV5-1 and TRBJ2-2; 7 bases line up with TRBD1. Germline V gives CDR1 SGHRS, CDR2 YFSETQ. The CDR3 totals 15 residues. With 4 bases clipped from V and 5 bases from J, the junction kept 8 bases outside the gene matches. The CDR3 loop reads CASSGVGRGTGELFF. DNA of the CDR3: TGCGCCAGCAGCGGTGTCGGCAGGGGGACCGGGGAGCTGTTTTTT.

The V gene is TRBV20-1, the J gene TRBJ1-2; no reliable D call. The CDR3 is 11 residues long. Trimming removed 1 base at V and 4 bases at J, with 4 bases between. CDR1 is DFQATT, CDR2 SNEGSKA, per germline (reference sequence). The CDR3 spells CSARVSYGYTF. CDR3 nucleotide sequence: TGCAGTGCTAGAGTAAGCTATGGCTACACCTTC.

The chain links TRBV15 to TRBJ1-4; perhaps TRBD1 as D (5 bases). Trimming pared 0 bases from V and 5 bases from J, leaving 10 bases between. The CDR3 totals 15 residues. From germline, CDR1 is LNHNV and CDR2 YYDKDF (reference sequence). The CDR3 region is CATSREGRRNEKLFF. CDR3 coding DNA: TGTGCCACCAGCAGAGAGGGGCGGAGAAATGAAAAACTGTTTTTT.

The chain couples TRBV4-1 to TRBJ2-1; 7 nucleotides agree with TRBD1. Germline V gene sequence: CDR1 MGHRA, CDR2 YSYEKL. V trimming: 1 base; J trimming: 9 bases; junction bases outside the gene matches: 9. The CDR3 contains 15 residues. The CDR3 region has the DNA TGCGCCAGCAGCCAAGTACCCGGGACAGATCGTGAGCAGTTCTTC. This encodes CASSQVPGTDREQFF.

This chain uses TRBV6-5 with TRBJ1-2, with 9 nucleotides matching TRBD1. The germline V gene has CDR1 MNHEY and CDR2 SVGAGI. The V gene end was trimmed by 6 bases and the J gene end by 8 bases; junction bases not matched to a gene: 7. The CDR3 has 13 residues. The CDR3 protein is CASSSGTGNGYTF. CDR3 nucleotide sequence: TGTGCCAGCAGCTCGGGGACAGGGAACGGCTACACCTTC.

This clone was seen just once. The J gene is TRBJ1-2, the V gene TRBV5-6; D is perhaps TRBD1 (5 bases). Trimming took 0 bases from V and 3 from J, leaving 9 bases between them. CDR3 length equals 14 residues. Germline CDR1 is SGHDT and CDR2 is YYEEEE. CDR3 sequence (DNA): TGTGCCAGCAGCTTGGGGGGGGATCACTATGGCTACACCTTC. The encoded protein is CASSLGGDHYGYTF.

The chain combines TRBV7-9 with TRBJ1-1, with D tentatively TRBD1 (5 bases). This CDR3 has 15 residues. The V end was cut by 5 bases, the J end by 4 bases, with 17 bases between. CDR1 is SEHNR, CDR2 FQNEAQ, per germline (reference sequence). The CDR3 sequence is CASSPAGTRGTEAFF. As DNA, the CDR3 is TGTGCCAGCAGCCCCGCCGGGACTAGGGGCACTGAAGCTTTCTTT.

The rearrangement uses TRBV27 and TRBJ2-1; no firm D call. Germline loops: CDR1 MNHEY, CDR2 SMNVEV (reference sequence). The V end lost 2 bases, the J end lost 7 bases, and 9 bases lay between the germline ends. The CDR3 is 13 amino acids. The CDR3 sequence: CASSLKGRNEQFF. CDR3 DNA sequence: TGTGCCAGCAGTTTAAAAGGACGTAATGAGCAGTTCTTC.